What follows describes a single TCR beta chain. Stated time point: healthy volunteer bleed at 6 weeks. Sequencing started from total RNA isolated from unfractionated whole blood. This entry belongs to a study of human T cells and chemical hapten exposure. Original processing methods: The number of TCRs in each sample had a median of approximately 93,000 and spanned roughly 23,224 to 750,000. TCRdb passed the RACE reads through MiXCR, listing each CDR3 protein once. V and J calls and clone size were set by TCRdb, not the authors. This table has roughly 80,000 distinct CDR3 sequences, approximately 8.1% appearing once. Material: whole blood. The receptor was isolated from a female donor in good health. Some clones in this sample may be carry-over from other donors' samples.

The CDR3 loop is CASSFRGINTGELFF. The CDR3 region has the DNA TGCGCCAGCAGCTTTCGGGGGATCAACACCGGGGAGCTGTTTTTT. The chain employs TRBV5-1 and TRBJ2-2, with TRBD2 as a possible D gene (6 bases). The germline V and J ends were trimmed by 2 bases and 2 bases, with 10 bases remaining between them. Germline values: CDR1 SGHRS, CDR2 YFSETQ. CDR3 length equals 15 residues. Drawing the rest from reference TRBV5-1 and TRBJ2-2, the complete variable domain is KAGVTQTPRYLIKTRGQQVTLSCSPISGHRSVSWYQQTPGQGLQFLFEYFSETQRNKGNFPGRFSGRQFSNSRSEMNVSTLELGDSALYLCASSFRGINTGELFFGEGSRLTVL.